This T cell receptor beta chain was identified in a study of T cell responses to AZD1222 COVID-19 vaccine. At the level of the study: Second-dose schedules of about 4 or about 12 weeks were combined.

Clones were read by immunoSEQ multiplex PCR, and TCRdb kept only the in-frame ones, dropping some. The sample has 84,000 or so clones, roughly nine tenths seen once. The germline CDR1 and CDR2 sequences are SGDLS and YYNGEE. The CDR3 runs 16 residues. With 4 bases clipped from V and 1 base from J, the junction kept 10 bases outside the gene matches. Comments on this clone: What it binds is not known.

Findings of the study overall: The sample set comprised mostly white British donors with more females, and clonal diversity was possibly underestimated. Vaccine-associated CD4 TCRs ranged over spike, dominating at 160-218 and 743-854. None of the repertoires were sampled until the peak T cell response had passed.

V is TRBV9 and J is TRBJ2-7; 8 bases fit TRBD1. The sequence was collected from an adult in good health. Specimen: peripheral blood, collected on day 0 of AZD1222 vaccination. The CDR3 DNA sequence: TGTGCCAGCAGCCCAAGGGGACAGGCTAAGTCCTACGAGCAGTACTTC. Protein sequence: CASSPRGQAKSYEQYF.